This T cell receptor (beta chain) was recovered during a study of CXCR3-negative and CXCR3-positive naive CD8 T cells. TRB cDNA was prepared as libraries by UMI-labeled 5' RACE. TCRdb re-called the 5' RACE reads; every CDR3 protein appears as one record, without DNA. The repertoire table contains tens of thousands of distinct CDR3 sequences. All CD8+ T cell subsets were sorted in triplicate at 300,000 cells each. Points from the study as a whole: When CXCR3-positive naive cells were set against CXCR3-negative naive cells, the former had more hydrophobic TRB CDR3s.

About this clonotype: The antigen is undetermined.

Germline lookup yields CDR1 MNHNY and CDR2 SVGAGI (reference sequence). The CDR3 spans 15 residues. The sequencing sample was made of naive CXCR3+ CD8+ T cells from blood. Subset here: CD45RO-CCR7+CD27+CD95- naive CD8+ T cells expressing CXCR3 (TNR3+). V gene TRBV6-6 combines with J gene TRBJ2-5; TCRdb calls TRBD2, which cannot be checked without DNA. The receptor was derived from a human donor in good health. Some clones in this sample may be carry-over from other donors' samples. The CDR3 here is CASSSISGGRETQYF.